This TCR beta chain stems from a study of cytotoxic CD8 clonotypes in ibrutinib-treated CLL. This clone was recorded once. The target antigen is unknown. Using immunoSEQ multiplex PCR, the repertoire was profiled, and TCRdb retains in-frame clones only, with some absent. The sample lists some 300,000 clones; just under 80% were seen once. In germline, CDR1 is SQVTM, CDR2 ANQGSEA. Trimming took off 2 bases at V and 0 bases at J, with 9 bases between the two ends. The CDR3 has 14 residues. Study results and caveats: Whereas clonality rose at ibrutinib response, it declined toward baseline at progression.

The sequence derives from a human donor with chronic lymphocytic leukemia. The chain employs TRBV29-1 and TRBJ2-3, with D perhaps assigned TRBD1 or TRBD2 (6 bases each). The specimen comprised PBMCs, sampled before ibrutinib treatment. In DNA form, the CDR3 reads TGCAGCGTTGAATGGGGGGCGAGCACAGATACGCAGTATTTT. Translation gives CSVEWGASTDTQYF.